This T cell receptor beta chain appears in the sequencing data of a study of shared clonotypes between healthy human individuals. Study background: There were three CD4 naive, three CD4 memory, two CD8 naive and one CD8 memory plates per donor. The study, taken as a whole, reports: Researchers found naive subsets generally carried larger estimated richness than memory subsets. Among several donors, approximately 5% of naive CD4 clonotypes were found in common. The study's rarefaction showed incomplete sorted-subset sequencing despite large depth.

Trimming took 1 base from V and 2 from J; bases not matched to a gene: 4. In germline, CDR1 is LNHNV, CDR2 YYDKDF (reference sequence). The CDR3 covers 17 residues. Method: immunoSEQ multiplex PCR; TCRdb's copy keeps in-frame clones and lacks some. The sample has about 680,000 clones, 90% to 95% seen once. In the case of this clone: Its antigen remains unknown.

Terminally differentiated effector memory CD45RA+ cells were excluded from the naive CD8 cells, which were CD45RO-negative and positively selected for CCR7. V is TRBV15 and J is TRBJ2-2, with 10 nucleotides matching TRBD2. The sequence derives from a man aged 30 to 45 in good health. The specimen sequenced was naive CD8+ T cells sorted from blood. The CDR3 loop reads CATSRGLAGVNTGELFF. CDR3 bases: TGTGCCACCAGCAGAGGTCTAGCGGGAGTAAACACCGGGGAGCTGTTTTTT.